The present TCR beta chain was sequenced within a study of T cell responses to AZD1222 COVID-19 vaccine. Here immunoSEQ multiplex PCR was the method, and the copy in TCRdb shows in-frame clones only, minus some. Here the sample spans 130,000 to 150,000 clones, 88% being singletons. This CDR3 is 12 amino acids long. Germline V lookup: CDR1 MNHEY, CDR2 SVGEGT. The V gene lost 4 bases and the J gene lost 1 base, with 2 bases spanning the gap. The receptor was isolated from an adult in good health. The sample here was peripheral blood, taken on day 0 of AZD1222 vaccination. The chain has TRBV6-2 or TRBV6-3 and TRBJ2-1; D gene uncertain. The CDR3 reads CASSLSYNEQFF. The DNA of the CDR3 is TGTGCCAGCAGTTTATCCTACAATGAGCAGTTCTTC.